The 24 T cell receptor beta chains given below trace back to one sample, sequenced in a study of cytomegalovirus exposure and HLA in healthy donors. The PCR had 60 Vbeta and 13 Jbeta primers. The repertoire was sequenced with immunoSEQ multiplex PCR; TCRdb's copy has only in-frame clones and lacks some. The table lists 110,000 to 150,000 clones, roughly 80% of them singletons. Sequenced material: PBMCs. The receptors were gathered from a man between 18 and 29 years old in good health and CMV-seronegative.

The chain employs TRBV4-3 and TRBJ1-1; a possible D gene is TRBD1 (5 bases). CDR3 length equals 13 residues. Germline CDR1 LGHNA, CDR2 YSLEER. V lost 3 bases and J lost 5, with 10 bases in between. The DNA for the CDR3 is TGCGCCAGCAGCCAGTCTGGGGGGACTGAAGCTTTCTTT. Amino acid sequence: CASSQSGGTEAFF.

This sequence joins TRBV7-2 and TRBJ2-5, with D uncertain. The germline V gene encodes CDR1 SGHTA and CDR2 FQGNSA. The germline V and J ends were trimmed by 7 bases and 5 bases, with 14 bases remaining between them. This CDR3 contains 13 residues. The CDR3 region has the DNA TGTGCCAGCACCCCCCATGGAGTTGAGACCCAGTACTTC. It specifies CASTPHGVETQYF.

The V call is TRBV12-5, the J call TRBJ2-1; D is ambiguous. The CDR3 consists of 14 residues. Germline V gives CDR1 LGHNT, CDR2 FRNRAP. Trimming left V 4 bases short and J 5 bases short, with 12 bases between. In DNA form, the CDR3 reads TGTGCTAGTGGTTGGGTTTTAGATGACAATGAGCAGTTCTTC. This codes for CASGWVLDDNEQFF. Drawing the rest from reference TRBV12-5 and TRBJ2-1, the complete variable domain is DARVTQTPRHKVTEMGQEVTMRCQPILGHNTVFWYRQTMMQGLELLAYFRNRAPLDDSGMPKDRFSAEMPDATLATLKIQPSEPRDSAVYFCASGWVLDDNEQFFGPGTRLTVL.

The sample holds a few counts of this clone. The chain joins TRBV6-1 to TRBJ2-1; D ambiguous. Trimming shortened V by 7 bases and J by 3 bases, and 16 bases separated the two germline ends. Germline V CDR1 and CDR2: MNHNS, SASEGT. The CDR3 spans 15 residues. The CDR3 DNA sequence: TGTGCCAGCACCCGAAGTGGAGAAAACTACAATGAGCAGTTCTTC. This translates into CASTRSGENYNEQFF.

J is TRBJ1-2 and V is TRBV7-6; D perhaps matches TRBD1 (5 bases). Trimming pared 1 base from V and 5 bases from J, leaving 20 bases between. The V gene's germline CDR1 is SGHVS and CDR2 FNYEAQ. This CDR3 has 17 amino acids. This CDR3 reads CASSLGSGWDGLYGYTF. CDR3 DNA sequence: TGTGCCAGCAGCTTAGGATCAGGGTGGGATGGCCTTTATGGCTACACCTTC.

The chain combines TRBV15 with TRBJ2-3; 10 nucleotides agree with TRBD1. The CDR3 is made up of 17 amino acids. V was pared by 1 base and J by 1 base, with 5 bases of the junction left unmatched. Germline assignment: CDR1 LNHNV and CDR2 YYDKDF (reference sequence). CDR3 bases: TGTGCCACCAGCAGAGCCCGGACAGGGGGGCGCACAGATACGCAGTATTTT. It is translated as CATSRARTGGRTDTQYF.

CDR3 coding DNA: TGTGCCAGCAAAGAGACTAGCGAGAGCGATGAGCAGTTCTTC. This codes for CASKETSESDEQFF. The V and J genes are TRBV2 and TRBJ2-1; 8 bases fit TRBD2. Germline CDR1 reads SNHLY; CDR2 reads FYNNEI. The CDR3 consists of 14 residues. V was clipped by 7 bases and J by 8 bases; unmatched bases: 10.

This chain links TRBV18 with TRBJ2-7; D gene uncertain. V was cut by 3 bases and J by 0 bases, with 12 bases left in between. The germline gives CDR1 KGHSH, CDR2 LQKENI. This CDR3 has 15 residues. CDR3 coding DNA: TGTGCCAGCTCACCCGCCGGCAGGCCCTCCTACGAGCAGTACTTC. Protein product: CASSPAGRPSYEQYF.

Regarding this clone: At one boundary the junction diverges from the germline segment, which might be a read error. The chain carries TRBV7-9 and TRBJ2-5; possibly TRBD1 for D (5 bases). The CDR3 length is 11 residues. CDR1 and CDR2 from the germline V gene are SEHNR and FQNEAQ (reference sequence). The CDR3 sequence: CASSLDRGFHF. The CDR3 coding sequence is TGTGCCAGCAGCTTAGATAGGGGATTTCACTTC.

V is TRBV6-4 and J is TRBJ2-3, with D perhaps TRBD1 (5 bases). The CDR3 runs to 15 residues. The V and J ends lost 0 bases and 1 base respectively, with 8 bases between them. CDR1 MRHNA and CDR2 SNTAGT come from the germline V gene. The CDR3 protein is CASSDSPTGTDTQYF. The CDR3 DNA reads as TGTGCCAGCAGTGACTCCCCGACAGGCACAGATACGCAGTATTTT.

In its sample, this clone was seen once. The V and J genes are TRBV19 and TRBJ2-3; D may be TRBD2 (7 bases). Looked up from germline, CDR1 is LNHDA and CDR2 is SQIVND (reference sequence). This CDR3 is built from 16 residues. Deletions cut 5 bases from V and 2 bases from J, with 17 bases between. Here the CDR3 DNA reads TGTGCCAGTAGTGAGACGGGGGGCAGCTACACAGATACGCAGTATTTT. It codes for CASSETGGSYTDTQYF.

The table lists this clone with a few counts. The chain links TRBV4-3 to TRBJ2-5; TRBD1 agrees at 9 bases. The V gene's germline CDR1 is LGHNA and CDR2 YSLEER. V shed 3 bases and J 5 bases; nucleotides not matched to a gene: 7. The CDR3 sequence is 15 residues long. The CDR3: CASSHKQGALETQYF. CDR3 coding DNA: TGCGCCAGCAGCCACAAACAGGGGGCGCTTGAGACCCAGTACTTC.

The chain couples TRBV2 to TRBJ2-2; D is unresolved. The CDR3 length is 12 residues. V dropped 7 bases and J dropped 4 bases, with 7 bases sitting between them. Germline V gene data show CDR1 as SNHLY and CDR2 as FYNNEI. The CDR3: CASTLLTGELFF. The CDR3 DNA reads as TGTGCCAGCACCCTCCTCACCGGGGAGCTGTTTTTT. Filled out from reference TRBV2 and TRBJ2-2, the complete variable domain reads EPEVTQTPSHQVTQMGQEVILRCVPISNHLYFYWYRQILGQKVEFLVSFYNNEISEKSEIFDDQFSVERPDGSNFTLKIRSTKLEDSAMYFCASTLLTGELFFGEGSRLTVL.

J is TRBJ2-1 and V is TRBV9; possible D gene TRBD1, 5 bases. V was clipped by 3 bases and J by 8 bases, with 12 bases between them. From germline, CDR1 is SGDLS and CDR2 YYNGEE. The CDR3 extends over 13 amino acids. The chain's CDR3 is CASSGWGGDEQFF. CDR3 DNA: TGTGCCAGCAGCGGGTGGGGCGGCGATGAGCAGTTCTTC.

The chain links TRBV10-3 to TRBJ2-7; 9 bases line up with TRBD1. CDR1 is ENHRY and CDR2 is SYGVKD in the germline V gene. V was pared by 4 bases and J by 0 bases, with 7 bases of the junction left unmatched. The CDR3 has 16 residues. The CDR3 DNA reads TGTGCCATCAGTGGACCGGGACAGGGAGGCTCCTACGAGCAGTACTTC. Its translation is CAISGPGQGGSYEQYF.

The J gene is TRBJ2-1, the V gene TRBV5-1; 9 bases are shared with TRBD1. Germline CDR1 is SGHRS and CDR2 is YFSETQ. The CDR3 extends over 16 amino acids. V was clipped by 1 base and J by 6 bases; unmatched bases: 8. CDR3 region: CASSLWGTGKVNEQFF. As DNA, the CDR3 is TGCGCCAGCAGCTTGTGGGGGACAGGGAAAGTCAATGAGCAGTTCTTC.

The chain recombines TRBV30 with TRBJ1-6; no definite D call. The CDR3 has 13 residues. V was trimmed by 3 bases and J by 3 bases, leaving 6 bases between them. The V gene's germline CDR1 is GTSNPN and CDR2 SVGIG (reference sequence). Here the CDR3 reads CAWRLGYNSPLHF. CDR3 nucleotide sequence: TGTGCCTGGAGGCTCGGCTATAATTCACCCCTCCACTTT.

The CDR3 protein is CASSQVEGGQRQPQHF. In DNA form, the CDR3 reads TGTGCCAGCAGCCAAGTTGAGGGCGGGCAGCGTCAGCCCCAGCATTTT. V is TRBV4-2 and J is TRBJ1-5; D is ambiguous. This CDR3 comprises 16 residues. V shed 1 base and J shed 6 bases, with 16 bases lying between them. CDR1 LGHNA and CDR2 YNFKEQ come from the germline V gene.

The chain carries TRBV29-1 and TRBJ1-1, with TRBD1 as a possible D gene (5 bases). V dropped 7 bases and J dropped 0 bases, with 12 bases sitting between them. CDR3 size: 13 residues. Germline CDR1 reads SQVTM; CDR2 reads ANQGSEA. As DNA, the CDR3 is TGCAGCGCAGCCAGCAGGGTGAACACTGAAGCTTTCTTT. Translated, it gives CSAASRVNTEAFF.

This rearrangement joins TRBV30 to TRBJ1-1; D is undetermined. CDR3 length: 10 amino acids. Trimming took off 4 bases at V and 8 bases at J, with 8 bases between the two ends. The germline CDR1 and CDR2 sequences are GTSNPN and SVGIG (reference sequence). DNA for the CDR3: TGTGCCTGGATTCAGACAGAAGCTTTCTTT. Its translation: CAWIQTEAFF.

The CDR3 coding sequence is TGTGCCAGCAGCTGGGACAGCCAAGAGACCCAGTACTTC. It specifies CASSWDSQETQYF. V gene TRBV7-2 combines with J gene TRBJ2-5, with TRBD1 matching over 7 bases. With V trimmed by 4 bases and J by 1 base, 0 bases remained unmatched. The CDR3 is 13 amino acids. CDR1 is SGHTA, CDR2 FQGNSA, per germline.

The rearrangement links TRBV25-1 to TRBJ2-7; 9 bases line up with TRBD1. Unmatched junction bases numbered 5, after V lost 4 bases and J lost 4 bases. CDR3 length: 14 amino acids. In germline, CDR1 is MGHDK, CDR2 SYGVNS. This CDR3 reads CASSGWTGEYEQYF. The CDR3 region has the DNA TGTGCCAGCAGTGGGTGGACAGGGGAATACGAGCAGTACTTC.

CDR3 coding DNA: TGTGCCTGGAGTGTCAGACAGGGGGCAAACTATGGCTACACCTTC. It yields the protein CAWSVRQGANYGYTF. The rearrangement uses TRBV30 and TRBJ1-2; 10 bases align to TRBD1. V lost 0 bases to trimming and J lost 2 bases; unmatched junction nucleotides: 3. Germline V lookup: CDR1 GTSNPN, CDR2 SVGIG (reference sequence). The CDR3 spans 15 residues.

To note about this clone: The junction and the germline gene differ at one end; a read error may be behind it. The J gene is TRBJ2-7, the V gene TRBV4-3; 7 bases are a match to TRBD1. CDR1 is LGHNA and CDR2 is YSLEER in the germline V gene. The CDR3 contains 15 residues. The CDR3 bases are TGCGCCAGCAGCGAAGAAGGGGGCGCAGGATACGAGCAGTACTTC. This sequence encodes CASSEEGGAGYEQYF.